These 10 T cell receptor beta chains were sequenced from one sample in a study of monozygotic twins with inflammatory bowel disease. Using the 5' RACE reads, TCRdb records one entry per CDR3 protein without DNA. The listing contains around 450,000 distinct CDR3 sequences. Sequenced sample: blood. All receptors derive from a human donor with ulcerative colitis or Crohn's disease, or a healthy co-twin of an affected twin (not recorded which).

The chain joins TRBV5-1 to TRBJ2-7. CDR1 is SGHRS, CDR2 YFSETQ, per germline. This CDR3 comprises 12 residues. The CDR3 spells CASSLNSYEQYF.

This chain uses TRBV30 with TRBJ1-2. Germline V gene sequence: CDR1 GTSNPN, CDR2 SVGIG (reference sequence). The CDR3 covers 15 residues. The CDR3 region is CAQTATASVRYGYTF.

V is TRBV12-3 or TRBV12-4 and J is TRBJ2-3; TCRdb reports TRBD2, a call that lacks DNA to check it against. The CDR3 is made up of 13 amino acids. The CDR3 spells CASRGTSGGYQYF.

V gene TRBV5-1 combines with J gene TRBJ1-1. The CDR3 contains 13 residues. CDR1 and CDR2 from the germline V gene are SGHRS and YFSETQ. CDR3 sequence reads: CASSGKSNTEAFF.

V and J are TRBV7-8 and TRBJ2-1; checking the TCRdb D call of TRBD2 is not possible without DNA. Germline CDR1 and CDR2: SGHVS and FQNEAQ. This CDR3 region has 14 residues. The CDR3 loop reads CASSPGLEYNEQFF.

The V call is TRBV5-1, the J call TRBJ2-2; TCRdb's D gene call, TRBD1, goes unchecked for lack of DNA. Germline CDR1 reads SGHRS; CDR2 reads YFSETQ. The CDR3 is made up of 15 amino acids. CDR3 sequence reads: CASSPTGENTGELFF.

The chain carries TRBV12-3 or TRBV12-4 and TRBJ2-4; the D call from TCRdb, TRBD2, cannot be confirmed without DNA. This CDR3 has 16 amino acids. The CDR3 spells CASSPRRGIGGNIQYF.

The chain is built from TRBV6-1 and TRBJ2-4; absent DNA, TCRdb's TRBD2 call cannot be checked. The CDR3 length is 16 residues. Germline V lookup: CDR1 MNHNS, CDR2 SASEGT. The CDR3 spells CASSTSGLAHVNIQYF.

CDR3 in amino acids: CASTSGLARTDTQYF. This rearrangement joins TRBV6-2 or TRBV6-3 to TRBJ2-3; there is no DNA to check the TCRdb D call of TRBD2. The CDR3 has 15 residues. Germline V CDR1 and CDR2: MNHEY, SVGEGT.

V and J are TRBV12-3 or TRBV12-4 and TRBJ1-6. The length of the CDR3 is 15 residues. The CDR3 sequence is CASSPRSSYNSPLHF.